This entry lists 24 T cell receptor beta chains sequenced from one sample in a study of metastatic and nonmetastatic thyroid tumors. MiXCR re-clonotyped the PCR reads for TCRdb. There are around 15,000 clones in the sample; 23% occur only once, and approximately 7.6% lies in the top ten. No patient had received any treatment before thyroid surgery. Sample: adjacent normal tissue. These receptors came from a female donor with papillary thyroid cancer or a benign thyroid nodule (not recorded which). Some clones in this sample may be carry-over from other donors' samples.

This clone counts as medium-sized. The genes are TRBV12-3 or TRBV12-4 and TRBJ2-1; possibly TRBD1 for D (5 bases). CDR3 length equals 14 residues. V was cut by 5 bases and J by 6 bases, with 14 bases left in between. The CDR3 DNA reads TGTGCCAGCAGTCTCGCCAGGGCCCCCAATGAGCAGTTCTTC. Amino acid sequence: CASSLARAPNEQFF.

There are a few counts of this clone. This chain connects TRBV28 to TRBJ2-5; 16 bases are a match to TRBD2. J was trimmed by 4 bases and V by 8 bases; bases with no gene match: 10. The CDR3 runs to 17 residues. The V gene's germline CDR1 is MDHEN and CDR2 SYDVKM. CDR3 in DNA: TGTGCCAGCTCACCACCGGGACTAGCGGGAGGGCCAGAGACCCAGTACTTC. This encodes CASSPPGLAGGPETQYF.

The table lists this clone with a few counts. The V gene is TRBV25-1, the J gene TRBJ2-5; D may be TRBD1 or TRBD2 (5 bases each). V was pared by 5 bases and J by 7 bases, with 17 bases between. The germline gives CDR1 MGHDK, CDR2 SYGVNS. The CDR3 runs to 14 residues. CDR3 sequence reads: CASSSAGGAVTQYF. The CDR3 DNA sequence: TGTGCCAGCAGTTCCGCTGGGGGTGCGGTGACCCAGTACTTC.

This clone was observed a handful of times. The junction shows a germline mismatch at one end, possibly a read error. The chain employs TRBV20-1 and TRBJ2-3, with D perhaps being TRBD1 or TRBD2 (6 bases each). CDR3 length: 13 amino acids. In germline, CDR1 is DFQATT, CDR2 SNEGSKA (reference sequence). The CDR3 region has the DNA TGTAGTGCTAAAGGGGGGAGCACAGATACGAAGTATTTT. Protein: CSAKGGSTDTKYF.

This clone was observed many times. A read error may be the cause here, since a much bigger clone is one base away. The gene calls are TRBV7-6 and TRBJ1-4; maybe TRBD1 (6 bases). The CDR3 spans 15 residues. The germline CDR1 and CDR2 sequences are SGHVS and FNYEAQ. The CDR3 spells CASNLVQGGNEKLFF. Written as DNA, the CDR3 is TGTGCCAGCAACTTAGTACAGGGTGGTAATGAAAAACTGTTTTTT.

This clone was counted many times. The V call is TRBV18, the J call TRBJ2-5; no reliable D call. The V gene lost 4 bases and the J gene lost 4 bases, with 4 bases spanning the gap. Looked up from germline, CDR1 is KGHSH and CDR2 is LQKENI. The CDR3 covers 11 residues. CDR3 DNA: TGTGCCAGCTCACTCCGAGAGACCCAGTACTTC. Translating gives CASSLRETQYF. Complete variable domain (other parts from reference TRBV18 and TRBJ2-5): NAGVMQNPRHLVRRRGQEARLRCSPMKGHSHVYWYRQLPEEGLKFMVYLQKENIIDESGMPKERFSAEFPKEGPSILRIQQVVRGDSAAYFCASSLRETQYFGPGTRLLVL.

With respect to this clone: With a much larger clone just one base away, this may be a read error. This sequence joins TRBV3-1 and TRBJ1-6, with a weak D call TRBD1 (5 bases). Germline CDR1 is LGHDT and CDR2 is YNNKEL (reference sequence). The CDR3 runs to 14 residues. The CDR3 loop is CASIQGGRGSPLHF. The CDR3 DNA is TGTGCCAGCATCCAAGGAGGAAGGGGTTCACCCCTCCACTTT.

The chain couples TRBV30 to TRBJ1-4, with no clear D. The CDR3 contains 13 residues. V shed 1 base and J shed 5 bases, with 8 bases lying between them. Germline loops: CDR1 GTSNPN, CDR2 SVGIG (reference sequence). The chain's CDR3 is CAWSARPNEKLFF. CDR3 nucleotide sequence: TGTGCCTGGAGTGCTCGGCCGAATGAAAAACTGTTTTTT.

The chain couples TRBV30 to TRBJ2-1; D uncertain. With 2 bases removed from V and 2 bases from J, the gap between germline ends came to 7 bases. CDR1 and CDR2 from the germline V gene are GTSNPN and SVGIG (reference sequence). The CDR3 sequence is 13 residues long. CDR3 sequence reads: CAWSRATYNEQFF. The CDR3 region has the DNA TGTGCCTGGAGTCGGGCAACCTACAATGAGCAGTTCTTC.

By frequency in the sample, this clone is medium-sized. The chain employs TRBV7-9 and TRBJ2-1; 7 nucleotides align to TRBD2. The CDR3 length is 13 residues. Germline trimming cut 1 base from V and 6 bases from J; bases unmatched to any gene: 0. Germline CDR1 and CDR2: SEHNR and FQNEAQ (reference sequence). The CDR3 protein is CASSLGTSNEQFF. As DNA, the CDR3 is TGTGCCAGCAGCTTAGGGACTAGCAATGAGCAGTTCTTC.

Only a few counts were recorded for this clone. The chain recombines TRBV19 with TRBJ2-2, with D unresolved. The CDR3 runs to 14 residues. Trimming stripped 3 bases from V and 0 bases from J, with 5 bases between. Germline V gives CDR1 LNHDA, CDR2 SQIVND (reference sequence). CDR3 nucleotides: TGTGCCAGTAGTATTCAGTCGAACACCGGGGAGCTGTTTTTT. Translated: CASSIQSNTGELFF.

This clone qualifies as medium-sized (0.01 to 0.1%). The chain uses TRBV12-3 or TRBV12-4 and TRBJ1-2; unclear D gene. The CDR3 runs 12 residues. V was cut by 2 bases and J by 5 bases, with 6 bases left in between. CDR3 sequence reads: CASSLREYGYTF. The DNA for the CDR3 is TGTGCCAGCAGTTTACGGGAATATGGCTACACCTTC.

This clone has only a few counts. The V and J genes are TRBV11-2 and TRBJ1-5; D possibly corresponds to TRBD1 (5 bases). From germline, CDR1 is SGHAT and CDR2 FQNNGV. This CDR3 comprises 15 residues. V lost 5 bases to trimming and J lost 2 bases, with 13 bases between them. CDR3 sequence (DNA): TGTGCCAGCAGCCCAGACTCGGGGGGCAATCAGCCCCAGCATTTT. It yields the protein CASSPDSGGNQPQHF.

The chain carries TRBV5-1 and TRBJ1-5, with 11 bases lining up with TRBD1. Germline V gives CDR1 SGHRS, CDR2 YFSETQ. V gave up 4 bases and J gave up 4 bases; unmatched junction bases: 4. The CDR3 extends over 15 amino acids. The DNA of the CDR3 is TGCGCCAGCAGCCTTGGACAGGGGGCTAATCAGCCCCAGCATTTT. Protein sequence: CASSLGQGANQPQHF.

This chain connects TRBV7-8 to TRBJ2-3; D possibly corresponds to TRBD2 (6 bases). The germline gives CDR1 SGHVS, CDR2 FQNEAQ. Trimming took off 5 bases at V and 3 bases at J, with 18 bases between the two ends. The CDR3 loop spans 16 amino acids. CDR3 protein: CASSSRSGYRTDTQYF. CDR3 nucleotides: TGTGCCAGCAGCAGCCGTAGCGGTTATAGAACAGATACGCAGTATTTT.

V is TRBV20-1 and J is TRBJ1-1, with D tentatively TRBD1 (5 bases). The CDR3 covers 13 residues. Germline V gene lookup returns CDR1 DFQATT and CDR2 SNEGSKA (reference sequence). Trimming shortened V by 3 bases and J by 0 bases, and 8 bases separated the two germline ends. The CDR3 here is CSASQTVNTEAFF. The CDR3 bases are TGCAGTGCTAGCCAGACAGTGAACACTGAAGCTTTCTTT.

By sample share, this clone is medium-sized. The chain couples TRBV28 to TRBJ2-7, with 12 positions matching TRBD1. The CDR3 is 15 residues long. V lost 6 bases to trimming and J lost 5 bases; unmatched junction nucleotides: 8. Germline V gene data show CDR1 as MDHEN and CDR2 as SYDVKM. CDR3 DNA sequence: TGTGCCAGCAGGCCCCCGGGACAGGGGGCAAACGAGCAGTACTTC. This translates into CASRPPGQGANEQYF. Supplemented by reference TRBV28 and TRBJ2-7, the full variable domain reads DVKVTQSSRYLVKRTGEKVFLECVQDMDHENMFWYRQDPGLGLRLIYFSYDVKMKEKGDIPEGYSVSREKKERFSLILESASTNQTSMYLCASRPPGQGANEQYFGPGTRLTVT.

The V gene is TRBV11-1, the J gene TRBJ1-2; D perhaps matches TRBD1 (5 bases). Trimming pared 1 base from V and 0 bases from J, leaving 21 bases between. The CDR3 contains 19 residues. CDR1 is SGHAT and CDR2 is FQDESV in the germline V gene (reference sequence). The CDR3 nucleotides are TGTGCCAGCAGCTTAGATTGGCGATTGAGGGGAACACCTAACTATGGCTACACCTTC. It specifies CASSLDWRLRGTPNYGYTF. The full variable domain, with the rest looked up from reference TRBV11-1 and TRBJ1-2, is EAEVAQSPRYKITEKSQAVAFWCDPISGHATLYWYRQILGQGPELLVQFQDESVVDDSQLPKDRFSAERLKGVDSTLKIQPAELGDSAMYLCASSLDWRLRGTPNYGYTFGSGTRLTVV.

Notes on this clone: An end of the junction differs from the germline gene, which may be a read error. This chain uses TRBV5-5 with TRBJ1-2; D remains unclear. Germline CDR1 is SGHKS and CDR2 is YYEKEE (reference sequence). The CDR3 spans 15 residues. The CDR3: CASSLWLNGGYGYAF. CDR3 DNA: TGTGCCAGCAGCTTGTGGTTGAACGGAGGCTATGGCTACGCCTTC.

In this sample, this clone is medium-sized. This chain links TRBV12-3 or TRBV12-4 with TRBJ2-7, with D hard to call. Trimming cost V 1 base and J 2 bases, with 3 bases left between them. The CDR3 spans 12 residues. CDR3 region: CASSLGTYEQYF. The CDR3 nucleotides are TGTGCCAGCAGTTTAGGGACCTACGAGCAGTACTTC.

This clone was seen at least ten times. The chain links TRBV11-2 to TRBJ2-1, with 14 bases that match TRBD2. The CDR3 contains 16 residues. Per the germline V gene, CDR1 is SGHAT and CDR2 is FQNNGV. Losses at the gene ends were 5 bases for V and 7 bases for J; bases not matched to a gene: 7. In DNA, the CDR3 is TGTGCCAGCAGCACCCGGACTAGCGGGAGGTTTAATGAGCAGTTCTTC. Protein sequence: CASSTRTSGRFNEQFF.

This clone was counted only a few times. The CDR3 DNA reads TGTGCCAGCAGTTGCTCCGGAAAGTTGAACACTGAAGCTTTCTTT. This codes for CASSCSGKLNTEAFF. V usage is TRBV28 and J usage is TRBJ1-1; D is unresolved. The CDR3 consists of 15 residues. Germline V CDR1 and CDR2: MDHEN, SYDVKM. Trimming took 4 bases from V and 0 from J, leaving 12 bases between them. Complete variable domain (other parts from reference TRBV28 and TRBJ1-1): DVKVTQSSRYLVKRTGEKVFLECVQDMDHENMFWYRQDPGLGLRLIYFSYDVKMKEKGDIPEGYSVSREKKERFSLILESASTNQTSMYLCASSCSGKLNTEAFFGQGTRLTVV.

This sequence joins TRBV28 and TRBJ2-5, with D unclear. V lost 10 bases and J 1 base, leaving 7 bases between the germline ends. The CDR3 is 11 residues long. In germline, CDR1 is MDHEN, CDR2 SYDVKM. The CDR3 here is CATQLQETQYF. CDR3 nucleotides: TGTGCCACACAGCTCCAAGAGACCCAGTACTTC.

Ten or more counts support this clone. The gene calls are TRBV18 and TRBJ2-1; TRBD2 aligns across 12 bases. Germline CDR1 and CDR2: KGHSH and LQKENI. The CDR3 covers 18 residues. V lost 2 bases and J lost 3; bases outside the gene matches: 8. CDR3 coding DNA: TGTGCCAGCTCACCAGAAGCTCGACTAGCGGGAGTCTACAATGAGCAGTTCTTC. This sequence encodes CASSPEARLAGVYNEQFF.